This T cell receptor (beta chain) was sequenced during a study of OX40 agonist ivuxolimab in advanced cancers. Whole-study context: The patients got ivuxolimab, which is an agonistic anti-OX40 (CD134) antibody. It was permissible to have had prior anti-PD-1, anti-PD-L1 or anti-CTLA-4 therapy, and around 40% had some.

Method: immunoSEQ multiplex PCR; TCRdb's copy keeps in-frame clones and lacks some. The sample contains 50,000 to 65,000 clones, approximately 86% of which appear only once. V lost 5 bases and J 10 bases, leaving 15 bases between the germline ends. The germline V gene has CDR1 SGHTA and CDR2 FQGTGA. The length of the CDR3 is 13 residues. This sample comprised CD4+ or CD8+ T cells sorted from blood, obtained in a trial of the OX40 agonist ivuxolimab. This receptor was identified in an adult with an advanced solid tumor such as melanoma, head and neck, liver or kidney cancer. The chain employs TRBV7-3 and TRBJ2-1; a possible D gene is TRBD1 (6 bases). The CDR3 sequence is CASSPRQDTEQFF. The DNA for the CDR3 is TGTGCCAGCAGCCCGAGACAGGACACGGAGCAGTTCTTC.